The TCR beta chain under discussion was sequenced for a study of shared clonotypes between healthy human individuals. Findings and limits, study-wide: Investigators expected sequencing depth to affect clonotype sharing among donors. Unshared clonotypes carried lower generation probabilities than those common to all four donors.

Genomic DNA belonging to each subset was distributed in equal measure over several immunoSEQ plates. Sequencing used immunoSEQ multiplex PCR; TCRdb keeps in-frame clones, though not all of them. Among about 1.5 million clones listed, around 97% were seen once. CDR3 size: 12 residues. CDR1 is SNHLY, CDR2 FYNNEI, per germline. V was clipped by 3 bases and J by 8 bases, with 10 bases between them. Details on this clone: The antigen is undetermined.

The gene calls are TRBV2 and TRBJ1-2; D uncertain. The sequence came from a man aged 25-45 years in good health. The sample comprised naive CD4+ T cells sorted from blood. Subset defined: CD45RA+ positively selected. DNA of the CDR3: TGTGCCAGCAGTGATTCGGGAGGCGGCTACACCTTC. This encodes CASSDSGGGYTF.